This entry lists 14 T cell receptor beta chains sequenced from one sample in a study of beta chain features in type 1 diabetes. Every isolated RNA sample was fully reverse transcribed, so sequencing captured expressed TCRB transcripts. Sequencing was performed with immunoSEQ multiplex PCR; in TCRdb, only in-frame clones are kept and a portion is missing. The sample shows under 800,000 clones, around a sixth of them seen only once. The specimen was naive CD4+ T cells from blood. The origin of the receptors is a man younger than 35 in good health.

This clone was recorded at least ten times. This chain's CDR3 is CASSQGVGRDHNEQFF. The CDR3 coding sequence is TGTGCCAGCAGCCAAGGGGTAGGACGGGATCACAATGAGCAGTTCTTC. The chain links TRBV14 to TRBJ2-1; D is perhaps TRBD2 (5 bases). Between the trimmed V and J ends, which lost 1 base and 5 bases, there was a span of 15 bases. The CDR3 has 16 amino acids. Germline V gene data show CDR1 as SGHDN and CDR2 as FVKESK.

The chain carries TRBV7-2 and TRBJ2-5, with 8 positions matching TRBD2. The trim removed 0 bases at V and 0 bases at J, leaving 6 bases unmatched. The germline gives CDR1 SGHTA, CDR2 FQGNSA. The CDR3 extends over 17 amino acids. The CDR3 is CASSLAIAGSHQETQYF. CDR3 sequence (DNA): TGTGCCAGCAGCTTAGCGATAGCGGGGAGCCACCAAGAGACCCAGTACTTC.

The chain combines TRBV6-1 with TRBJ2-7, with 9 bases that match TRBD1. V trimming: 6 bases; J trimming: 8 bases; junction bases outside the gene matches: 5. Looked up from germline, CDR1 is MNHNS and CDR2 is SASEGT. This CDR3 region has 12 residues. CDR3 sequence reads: CASSRDRAKQYF. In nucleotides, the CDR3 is TGTGCCAGCAGCCGGGACAGGGCTAAGCAGTACTTC.

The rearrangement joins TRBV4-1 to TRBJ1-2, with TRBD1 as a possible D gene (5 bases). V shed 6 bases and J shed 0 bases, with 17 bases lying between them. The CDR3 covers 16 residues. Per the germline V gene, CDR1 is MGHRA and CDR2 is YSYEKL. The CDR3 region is CASSPHVGGTNYGYTF. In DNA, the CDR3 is TGCGCCAGCAGTCCCCACGTTGGGGGGACTAACTATGGCTACACCTTC.

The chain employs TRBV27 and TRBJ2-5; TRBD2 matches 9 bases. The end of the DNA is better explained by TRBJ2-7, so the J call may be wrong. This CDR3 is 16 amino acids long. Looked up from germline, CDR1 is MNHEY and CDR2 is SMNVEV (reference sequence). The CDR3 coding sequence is TGTGCCAGCAGACACTACGCTAGCGGGGCGCCCTACGAGCAGTACTTC. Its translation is CASRHYASGAPYEQYF.

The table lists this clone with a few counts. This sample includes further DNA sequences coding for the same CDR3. The CDR3 nucleotides read TGTGCCAGCAGCCAAGCGCGAGAGACCCAGTACTTC. This sequence encodes CASSQARETQYF. V usage is TRBV4-2 and J usage is TRBJ2-5; D uncertain. CDR1 LGHNA and CDR2 YNFKEQ come from the germline V gene. Trimming removed 1 base from V and 4 bases from J, with 4 bases in between. The length of the CDR3 is 12 residues.

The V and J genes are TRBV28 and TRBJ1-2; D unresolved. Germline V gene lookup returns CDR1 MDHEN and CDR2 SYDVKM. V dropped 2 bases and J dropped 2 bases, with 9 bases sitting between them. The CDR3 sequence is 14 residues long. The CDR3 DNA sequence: TGTGCCAGCAGTTTAGGTGGAGAGAACTATGGCTACACCTTC. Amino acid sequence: CASSLGGENYGYTF.

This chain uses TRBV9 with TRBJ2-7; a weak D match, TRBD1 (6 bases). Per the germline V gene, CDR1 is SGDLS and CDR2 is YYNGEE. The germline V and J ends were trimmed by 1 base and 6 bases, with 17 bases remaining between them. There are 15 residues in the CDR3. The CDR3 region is CASSVFGQGFGEQYF. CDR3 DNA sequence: TGTGCCAGCAGCGTATTTGGGCAGGGGTTTGGCGAGCAGTACTTC. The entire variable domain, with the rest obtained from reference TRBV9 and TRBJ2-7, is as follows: DSGVTQTPKHLITATGQRVTLRCSPRSGDLSVYWYQQSLDQGLQFLIQYYNGEERAKGNILERFSAQQFPDLHSELNLSSLELGDSALYFCASSVFGQGFGEQYFGPGTRLTVT.

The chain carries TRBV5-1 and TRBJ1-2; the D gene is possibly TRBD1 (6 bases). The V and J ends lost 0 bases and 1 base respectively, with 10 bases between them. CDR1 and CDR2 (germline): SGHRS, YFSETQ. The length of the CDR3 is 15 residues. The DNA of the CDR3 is TGCGCCAGCAGCTTGGGGGACACCCTTAACTATGGCTACACCTTC. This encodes CASSLGDTLNYGYTF. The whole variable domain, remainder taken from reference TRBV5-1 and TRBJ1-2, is KAGVTQTPRYLIKTRGQQVTLSCSPISGHRSVSWYQQTPGQGLQFLFEYFSETQRNKGNFPGRFSGRQFSNSRSEMNVSTLELGDSALYLCASSLGDTLNYGYTFGSGTRLTVV.

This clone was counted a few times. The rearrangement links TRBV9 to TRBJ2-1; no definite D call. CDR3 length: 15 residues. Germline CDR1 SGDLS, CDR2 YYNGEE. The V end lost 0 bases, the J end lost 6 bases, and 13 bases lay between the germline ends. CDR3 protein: CASSVVVGRANEQFF. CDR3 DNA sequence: TGTGCCAGCAGCGTAGTGGTAGGGCGAGCCAATGAGCAGTTCTTC.

CDR3 residues: CASGLRTGGSNTGELFF. The CDR3 DNA is TGTGCTAGTGGTTTGAGGACAGGGGGTTCGAACACCGGGGAGCTGTTTTTT. This chain links TRBV12-5 with TRBJ2-2; the match to TRBD1 covers 10 bases. The CDR3 has 17 amino acids. Germline lookup yields CDR1 LGHNT and CDR2 FRNRAP. J lost 0 bases, V lost 2 bases, and 3 bases had no gene match.

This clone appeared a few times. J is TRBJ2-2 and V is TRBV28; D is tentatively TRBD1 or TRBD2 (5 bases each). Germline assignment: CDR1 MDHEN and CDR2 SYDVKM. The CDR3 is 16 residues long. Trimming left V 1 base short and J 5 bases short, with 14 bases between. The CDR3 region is CASSLLLGAGTGELFF. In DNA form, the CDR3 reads TGTGCCAGCAGTTTATTACTAGGGGCTGGGACCGGGGAGCTGTTTTTT.

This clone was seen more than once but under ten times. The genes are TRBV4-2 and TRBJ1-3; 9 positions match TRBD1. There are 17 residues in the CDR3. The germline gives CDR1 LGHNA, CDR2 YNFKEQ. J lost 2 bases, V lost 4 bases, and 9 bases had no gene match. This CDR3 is CASSLRDRVSAGNTIYF. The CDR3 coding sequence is TGTGCCAGCAGCCTCCGGGACAGGGTATCGGCTGGAAACACCATATATTTT.

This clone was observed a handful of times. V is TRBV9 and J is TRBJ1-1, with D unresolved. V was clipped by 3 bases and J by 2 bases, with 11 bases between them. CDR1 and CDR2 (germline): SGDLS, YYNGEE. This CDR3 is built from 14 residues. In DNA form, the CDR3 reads TGTGCCAGCAGCGCCACCCAGAAAAACACTGAAGCTTTCTTT. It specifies CASSATQKNTEAFF.